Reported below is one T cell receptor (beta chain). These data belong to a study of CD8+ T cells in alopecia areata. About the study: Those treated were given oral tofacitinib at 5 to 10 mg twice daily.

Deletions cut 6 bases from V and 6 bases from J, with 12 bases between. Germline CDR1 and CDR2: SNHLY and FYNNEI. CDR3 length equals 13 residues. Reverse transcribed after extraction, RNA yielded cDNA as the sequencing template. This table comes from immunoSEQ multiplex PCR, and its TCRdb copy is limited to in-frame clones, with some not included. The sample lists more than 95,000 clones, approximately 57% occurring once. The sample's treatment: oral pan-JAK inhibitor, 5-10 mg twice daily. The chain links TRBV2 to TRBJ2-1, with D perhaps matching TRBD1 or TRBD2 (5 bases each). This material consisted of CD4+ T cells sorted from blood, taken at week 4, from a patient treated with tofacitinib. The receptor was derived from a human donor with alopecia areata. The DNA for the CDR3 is TGTGCCAGCAGAAGGGACCCGGGCAATGAGCAGTTCTTC. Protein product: CASRRDPGNEQFF. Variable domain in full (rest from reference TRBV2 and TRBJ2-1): EPEVTQTPSHQVTQMGQEVILRCVPISNHLYFYWYRQILGQKVEFLVSFYNNEISEKSEIFDDQFSVERPDGSNFTLKIRSTKLEDSAMYFCASRRDPGNEQFFGPGTRLTVL.